The source of this TCR beta chain is a study of CD8 T cells in ankylosing spondylitis. Study findings and constraints: Reported data indicate significant enrichment of disease-linked clones within matched ankylosing spondylitis synovial fluid. Disease-linked clones were found to be CD8+ and relatively rare in peripheral blood. Previously reported in reactive arthritis synovial fluid and blood were some of the motif variants.

This clonotype showed up just a few times. Its antigen is as yet unknown. Quantitative 5'-RACE with molecular barcodes was used to make the TCR beta libraries. TCRdb re-called the 5' RACE reads through MiXCR, storing one row per CDR3 protein. In the table there are over 200,000 distinct CDR3 sequences, under 12% of which are singletons. CDR3 length: 18 residues. The V segment lost 5 bases and the J segment 3 bases; nucleotides outside the gene matches: 9. CDR1 SGHVS and CDR2 FQNEAQ come from the germline V gene. This receptor was obtained from a male donor with ankylosing spondylitis or in good health (not recorded which). The sample comprised blood, either unsorted or a sorted T cell fraction (not recorded which). J is TRBJ2-2 and V is TRBV7-8, with TRBD2 matching 13 bases. CDR3 sequence: CASSPSPGLAGHTGELFF. CDR3 bases: TGTGCCAGCAGCCCTAGCCCGGGACTAGCGGGACACACCGGGGAGCTGTTTTTT.